The subject of this entry is one T cell receptor beta chain. Its antigen remains unidentified. Per-nucleotide qualities are absent, and no much larger clonotype sits a single base away. These data originate in a study of graft-versus-host responses after intestinal transplantation (dated by TCRdb to the early 2020s). In terms of the full investigation: The transplants that recipients received were multivisceral, liver-intestinal, or isolated intestinal. Alloreactive clones were identified by sequencing pre-transplant mixed lymphocyte reaction products and comparing these products with unstimulated pre-transplant donor and recipient T cells. A peak of at least 4% donor T cells among recipient peripheral blood mononuclear cells was the definition used for donor T cell macrochimerism. Every recipient was given anti-thymocyte globulin induction, then maintenance tacrolimus and steroids for around three years. Bulk TCR-beta CDR3 sequencing was used to track graft-versus-host and host-versus-graft alloreactive T cell clones in the graft, circulation and bone marrow after intestinal transplantation. Rather than going through the commercial service, samples from a few later patients were sequenced in-house on an Illumina MiSeq and processed with MiXCR. The cohort enrolled some 23 intestinal transplant recipients including one retransplant, and a few patients lacking pretransplant specimens were excluded. Broader findings and caveats from the paper: In patients with donor T cell macrochimerism, the allografts had high GvH to HvG T cell clonal ratios. Early after transplant, peak levels of circulating GvH clones were associated with declines in HvG clones. GvH clones were found in recipient bone marrow, and some of the GvH clones appeared earlier in ileal mucosa or blood, which is consistent with an intestinal mucosal origin. The relatively low number and heterogeneity of intestinal transplant patients limited the conclusions.

Based on the germline V gene, the CDR1 and CDR2 sequences are SGHVS and FQNEAQ. V loses 5 bases, J loses 10 bases, and the germline ends lie 21 bases apart. Spanning cysteine to phenylalanine, the CDR3 consists of 14 amino acids. Of all the DNA, just the CDR3 is kept, 42 bases in frame from base 1. The library was produced with the immunoSEQ multiplex PCR assay. For most patients, genomic DNA was isolated using the Qiagen DNeasy Blood and Tissue Kit and was shipped frozen to Adaptive Biotechnologies for TCR sequencing. For most patients, genomic DNA was subjected to high-throughput TCR-beta CDR3 sequencing by Adaptive Biotechnologies. The authors processed their data as follows. Adaptive's ImmunoSEQ software was the source of the TCR sequencing data for about 17 patients, while a few other patients were processed with MiXCR and VDJtools. To correct CD4 versus CD8 sorting errors, any sequence found in both subsets at a frequency ratio below 5:1 was removed. Because the origin of CDR3 nucleotide sequences shared between donor and recipient could not be assigned, those sequences were removed. At least 2-fold expansion over unstimulated cells and a minimum CFSE-low frequency of 0.002% (template counts) or 0.001% (read counts) were required for clones to be classified as alloreactive. Clones were considered mappable if detected in sequenced pre-transplant spleen, lymph node, or MLR CFSE-low populations of the donor or recipient. The cumulative frequency of alloreactive clones was calculated as a percentage of all sequences, weighted by copy number. TCRdb's version of the immuneACCESS table is confined to in-frame rearrangements and falls short of the full clone set. An unresolved V gene accounts for under half of the shortfall where checked; the remainder is of unknown origin. That table is the source of V, J and clone size, and D and trimming were worked out from the DNA. The sample table records fewer than 120,000 clones; around 93% of these occur just once. The top ten constitute roughly 0.5% of the sample.

The time point label here, explained by the study, means: cells obtained before transplantation from donor or recipient. CD3+CD4+ and CD3+CD8+ populations were FACS-sorted from unstimulated pre-transplant donor and recipient cells taken from spleen or lymph nodes. This TCR came from a human donor who received an intestinal transplant. The chain joins TRBV7-8 to TRBJ2-7; the D call could be TRBD1 or TRBD2, with each sharing 5 bases. The source material was unstimulated CD8+ T cells sorted from spleen or lymph node cells, sampled before intestinal transplant. The CDR3 loop reads CASSGIGTDWVQYF. Here is the DNA: TGTGCCAGCAGCGGAATCGGGACCGATTGGGTTCAGTACTTC. The CDR3, completed at both ends by the reference TRBV7-8 and TRBJ2-7 genes, gives the full variable domain GAGVSQSPRYKVAKRGQDVALRCDPISGHVSLFWYQQALGQGPEFLTYFQNEAQLDKSGLPSDRFFAERPEGSVSTLKIQRTQQEDSAVYLCASSGIGTDWVQYFGPGTRLTVT.